This T cell receptor beta chain was identified during a study of T cells in Graves' hyperthyroidism and ophthalmopathy. V was trimmed by 3 bases and J by 9 bases, leaving 26 bases between them. This CDR3 comprises 16 residues. From germline, CDR1 is DFQATT and CDR2 SNEGSKA (reference sequence). Ten or more counts support this clonotype. The CDR3 regions of TCR beta were amplified from RNA transcripts. HTBI primers were the set used in a first-round RT-PCR of the TCR CDR3. TCRdb reprocessed the multiplex PCR reads via MiXCR and lists one record per CDR3 protein. The table shows 600,000 or so distinct CDR3 sequences, with roughly 15% occurring only once.

Source material: blood. The chain links TRBV20-1 to TRBJ2-5, with D perhaps being TRBD1 or TRBD2 (5 bases each). The origin of this receptor is a woman between 45 and 65 years old with Graves' ophthalmopathy. The CDR3 nucleotides are TGCAGTGCTAGGGGACGGGGAGTCTATGGGATTGACTCCCAGTACTTC. This sequence encodes CSARGRGVYGIDSQYF.